The subject of this entry is one TCR beta chain. This clone has more than one count but fewer than ten. The antigen it binds to is not known. It has no much larger one-base neighbor in the sample; base qualities were not kept. The data belong to a study of glioma-infiltrating T cells after dendritic cell vaccination (dated by TCRdb to 2016 to 2017). Describing the broader study: A cohort of some 15 glioblastoma patients from Phase I and II dendritic cell vaccination trials was included, of whom 9 were newly diagnosed and 6 had recurrent disease. Each patient got three intradermal injections of the dendritic cell vaccine, spaced at biweekly intervals, in the arm below the axilla. Between the early 2000s and the early 2010s, the patients were given dendritic cell vaccination pulsed with autologous tumor lysate. Survival after dendritic cell vaccination was correlated with TCR sequencing metrics, including TIL content and tumor-blood repertoire overlap. The vaccine consisted of monocyte-derived dendritic cells cultured approximately seven days with IL-4 and GM-CSF, then pulsed overnight with autologous tumor lysate. In glioblastoma patients vaccinated with dendritic cells, deep sequencing of TCR beta CDR3 regions served to measure the amount of tumor-infiltrating lymphocytes and to compare repertoires between tumor and blood. The research as a whole found: No direct relationship between TCR clonality and survival was found, suggesting that a diverse polyclonal response may matter. The cohort was small and heterogeneous, few patients had complete blood and tumor sets, and even fewer had initial-recurrent tumor pairs. The TCR overlap response model with three groups was called speculative and said to need prospective validation. Higher estimated pretreatment TIL content predicted longer time to progression and overall survival after dendritic cell vaccination.

Using the immunoSEQ assay, TCRB CDR3 regions were amplified from 2 micrograms of genomic DNA, or from all available DNA when less than that was on hand. The multiplex PCR relied on 60 forward primers for TCR V beta segments and 13 reverse primers for J beta segments. Synthetic control templates were spiked into each sample at limiting dilution to estimate reads per starting template. The Illumina HiSeq System generated sequencing reads of 87 bp. The original methods were these. PCR and sequencing errors were removed by a nearest neighbor algorithm that merged closely related sequences. TCR overlap was defined as the percentage of unique tumor TCR beta sequences that were also found in the peripheral blood of the same patient. The immuneACCESS repertoire file appears here via TCRdb, limited to in-frame rearrangements. These files lack a portion of the clones; in checked studies, under half of the deficit traces to unresolved V genes, and the cause of the others is not known. That table supplies the V and J calls and clone size; D and trimming were determined from the DNA. The sample yields approximately 100,000 clones; 75% to 85% were counted once. The ten largest account for 5.5% to 7% of the sample.

Between the V and J ends, shortened by 4 bases and 8 bases respectively, the junction contains 14 bases. The CDR3 starts with the cysteine, ends with the phenylalanine, and has 12 residues. Just the 36-base CDR3 DNA is kept, in frame starting at base 1. CDR1 and CDR2, looked up from the germline V gene, are SQVTM and ANQGSEA. Patients were selected on the basis of adequate residual fresh-frozen tumor tissue and more than two years of available survival data. An isocitrate dehydrogenase mutation was not carried by any of the glioblastoma patients, although molecular status was otherwise variable. PBMC were collected before vaccination, two weeks after the third vaccination, and at tumor progression if progression occurred. The Qiagen DNeasy Blood extraction Kit was used to extract genomic DNA.

The chain links TRBV29-1 with TRBJ1-2; the D gene is not confidently resolved. This TCR came from a human donor with glioblastoma. The specimen was blood, collected before dendritic cell vaccination. CDR3 reads: CSVVRGKLGYTF. The DNA sequence is TGCAGCGTTGTGCGCGGGAAACTGGGCTACACCTTC.